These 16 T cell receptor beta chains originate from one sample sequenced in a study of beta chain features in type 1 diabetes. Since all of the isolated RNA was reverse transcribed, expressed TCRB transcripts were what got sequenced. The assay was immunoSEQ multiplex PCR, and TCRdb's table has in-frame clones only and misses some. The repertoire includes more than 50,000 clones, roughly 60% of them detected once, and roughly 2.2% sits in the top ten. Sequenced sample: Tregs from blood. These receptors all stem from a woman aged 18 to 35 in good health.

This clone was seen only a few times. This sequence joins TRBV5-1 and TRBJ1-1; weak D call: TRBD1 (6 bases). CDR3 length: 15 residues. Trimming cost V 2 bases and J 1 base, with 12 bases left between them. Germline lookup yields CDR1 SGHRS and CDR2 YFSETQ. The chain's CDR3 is CASSLETGPNTEAFF. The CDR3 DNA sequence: TGCGCCAGCAGCTTAGAGACAGGACCGAACACTGAAGCTTTCTTT. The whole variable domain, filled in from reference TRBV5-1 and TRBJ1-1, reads KAGVTQTPRYLIKTRGQQVTLSCSPISGHRSVSWYQQTPGQGLQFLFEYFSETQRNKGNFPGRFSGRQFSNSRSEMNVSTLELGDSALYLCASSLETGPNTEAFFGQGTRLTVV.

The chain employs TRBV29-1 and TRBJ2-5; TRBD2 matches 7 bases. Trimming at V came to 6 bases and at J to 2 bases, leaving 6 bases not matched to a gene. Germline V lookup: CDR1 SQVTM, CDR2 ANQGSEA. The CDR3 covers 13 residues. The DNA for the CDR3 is TGCAGCGTCTGGGACTACCAGCAAGAGACCCAGTACTTC. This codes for CSVWDYQQETQYF.

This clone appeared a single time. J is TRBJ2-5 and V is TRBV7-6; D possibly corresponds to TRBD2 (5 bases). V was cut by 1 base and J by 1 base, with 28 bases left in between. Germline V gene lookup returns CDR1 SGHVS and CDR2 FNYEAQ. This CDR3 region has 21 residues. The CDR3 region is CASSLVSLLGGDYYIQETQYF. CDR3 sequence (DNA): TGTGCCAGCAGCTTAGTTTCACTCTTAGGAGGTGACTATTATATCCAAGAGACCCAGTACTTC.

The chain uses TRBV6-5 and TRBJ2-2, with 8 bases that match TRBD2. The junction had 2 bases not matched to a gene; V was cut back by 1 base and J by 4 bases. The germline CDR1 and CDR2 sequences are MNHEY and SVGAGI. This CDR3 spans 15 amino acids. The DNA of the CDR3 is TGTGCCAGCAGTTACTTCGGGGGGGGCACCGGGGAGCTGTTTTTT. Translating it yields CASSYFGGGTGELFF.

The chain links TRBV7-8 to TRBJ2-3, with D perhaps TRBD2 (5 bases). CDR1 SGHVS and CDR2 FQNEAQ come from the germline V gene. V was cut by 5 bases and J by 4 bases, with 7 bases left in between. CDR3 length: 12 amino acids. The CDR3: CASSPGSDTQYF. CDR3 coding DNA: TGTGCCAGCAGCCCGGGGTCAGATACGCAGTATTTT.

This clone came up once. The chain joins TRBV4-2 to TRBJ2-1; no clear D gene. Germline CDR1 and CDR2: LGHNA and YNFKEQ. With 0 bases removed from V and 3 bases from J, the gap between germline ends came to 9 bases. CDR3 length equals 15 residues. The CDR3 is CASSQENSYYNEQFF. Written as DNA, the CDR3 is TGTGCCAGCAGCCAAGAAAACTCTTACTACAATGAGCAGTTCTTC.

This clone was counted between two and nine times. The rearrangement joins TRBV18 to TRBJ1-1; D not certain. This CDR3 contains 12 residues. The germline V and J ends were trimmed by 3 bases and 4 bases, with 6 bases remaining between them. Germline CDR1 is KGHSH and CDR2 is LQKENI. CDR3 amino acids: CASSPGRTEAFF. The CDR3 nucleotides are TGTGCCAGCTCACCGGGCCGCACTGAAGCTTTCTTT. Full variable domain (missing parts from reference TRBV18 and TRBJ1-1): NAGVMQNPRHLVRRRGQEARLRCSPMKGHSHVYWYRQLPEEGLKFMVYLQKENIIDESGMPKERFSAEFPKEGPSILRIQQVVRGDSAAYFCASSPGRTEAFFGQGTRLTVV.

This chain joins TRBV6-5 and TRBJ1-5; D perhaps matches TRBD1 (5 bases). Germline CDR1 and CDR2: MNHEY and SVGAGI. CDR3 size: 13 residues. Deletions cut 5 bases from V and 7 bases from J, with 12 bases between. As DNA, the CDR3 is TGTGCCAGCAGTCCACGGGGGAACCAGCCCCAGCATTTT. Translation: CASSPRGNQPQHF.

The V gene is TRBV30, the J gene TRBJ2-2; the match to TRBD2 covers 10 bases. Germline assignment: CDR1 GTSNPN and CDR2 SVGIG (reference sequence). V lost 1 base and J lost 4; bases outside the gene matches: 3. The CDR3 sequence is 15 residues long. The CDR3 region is CAWSGTSGLTGELFF. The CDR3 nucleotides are TGTGCCTGGAGTGGGACTAGCGGACTCACCGGGGAGCTGTTTTTT.

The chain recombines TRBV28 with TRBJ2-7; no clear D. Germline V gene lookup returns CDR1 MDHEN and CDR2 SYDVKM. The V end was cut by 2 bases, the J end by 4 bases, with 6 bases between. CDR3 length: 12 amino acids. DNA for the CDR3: TGTGCCAGCAGTTTAAGCGAATACGAGCAGTACTTC. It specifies CASSLSEYEQYF.

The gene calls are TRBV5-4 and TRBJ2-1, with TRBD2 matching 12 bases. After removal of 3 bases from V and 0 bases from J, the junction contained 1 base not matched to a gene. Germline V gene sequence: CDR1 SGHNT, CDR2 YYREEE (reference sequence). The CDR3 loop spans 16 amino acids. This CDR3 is CASSSTSGSSYNEQFF. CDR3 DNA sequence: TGTGCCAGCAGCTCGACTAGCGGGAGCTCCTACAATGAGCAGTTCTTC.

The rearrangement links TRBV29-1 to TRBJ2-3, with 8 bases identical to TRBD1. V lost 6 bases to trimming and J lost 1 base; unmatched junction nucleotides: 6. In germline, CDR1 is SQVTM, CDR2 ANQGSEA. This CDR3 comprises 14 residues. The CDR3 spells CSVSGGYGTDTQYF. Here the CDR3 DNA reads TGCAGCGTGTCAGGGGGCTATGGCACAGATACGCAGTATTTT.

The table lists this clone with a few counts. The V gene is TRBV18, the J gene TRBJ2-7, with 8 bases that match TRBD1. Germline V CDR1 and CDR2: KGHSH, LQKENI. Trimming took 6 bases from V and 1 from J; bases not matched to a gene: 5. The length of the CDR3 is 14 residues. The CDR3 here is CASSPTGESYEQYF. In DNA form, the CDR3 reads TGTGCCAGCTCGCCGACAGGGGAATCCTACGAGCAGTACTTC.

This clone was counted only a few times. CDR3 DNA: TGTGCCAGCACCCGACAGGGCGGTGGCTACACCTTC. Protein product: CASTRQGGGYTF. The chain has TRBV6-6 and TRBJ1-2, with TRBD1 matching over 7 bases. Trimming at V came to 7 bases and at J to 7 bases, leaving 6 bases not matched to a gene. The length of the CDR3 is 12 residues. CDR1 is MNHNY and CDR2 is SVGAGI in the germline V gene (reference sequence).

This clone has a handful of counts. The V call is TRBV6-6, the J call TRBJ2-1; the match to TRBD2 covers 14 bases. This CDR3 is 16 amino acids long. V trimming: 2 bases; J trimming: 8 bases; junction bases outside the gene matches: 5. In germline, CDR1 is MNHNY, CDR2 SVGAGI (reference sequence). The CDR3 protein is CASSYPGTSGSYEQFF. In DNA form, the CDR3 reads TGTGCCAGCAGTTACCCCGGGACTAGCGGGAGTTATGAGCAGTTCTTC.

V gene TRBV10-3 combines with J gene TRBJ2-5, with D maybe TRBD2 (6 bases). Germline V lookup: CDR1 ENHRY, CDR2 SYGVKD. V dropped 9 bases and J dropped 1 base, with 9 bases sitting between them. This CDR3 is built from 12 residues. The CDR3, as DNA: TGTGCCATAGGAGGGGTCCAAGAGACCCAGTACTTC. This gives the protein CAIGGVQETQYF.